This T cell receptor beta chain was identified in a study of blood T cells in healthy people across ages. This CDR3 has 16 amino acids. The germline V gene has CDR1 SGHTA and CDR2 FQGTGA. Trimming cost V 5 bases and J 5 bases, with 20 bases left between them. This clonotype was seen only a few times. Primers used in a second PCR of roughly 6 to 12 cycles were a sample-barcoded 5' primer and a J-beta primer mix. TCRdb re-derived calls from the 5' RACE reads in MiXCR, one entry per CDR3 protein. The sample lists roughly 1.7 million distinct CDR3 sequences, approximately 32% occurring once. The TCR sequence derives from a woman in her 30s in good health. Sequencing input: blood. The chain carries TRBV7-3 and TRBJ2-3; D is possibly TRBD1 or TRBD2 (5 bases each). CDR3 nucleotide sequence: TGTGCCAGCAGCGTGTCCAGGGACCCGGCGGGAGATACGCAGTATTTT. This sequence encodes CASSVSRDPAGDTQYF.